Below are 7 T cell receptor beta chains sequenced from a single sample in a study of blood T cell repertoires in COVID-19. Profiling relied on immunoSEQ multiplex PCR, and the TCRdb table lists in-frame clones only, not all of them. The sample yields about 100,000 clones, approximately 80% seen once. Input material: peripheral blood. The receptors shown here come from a woman aged 70 to 79 with acute or convalescent COVID-19.

In its sample, this clone was seen a few times. The J gene is TRBJ2-3, the V gene TRBV7-6, with D uncertain. V was clipped by 2 bases and J by 6 bases, with 12 bases between them. The germline V gene encodes CDR1 SGHVS and CDR2 FNYEAQ. The CDR3 loop spans 14 amino acids. CDR3 nucleotides: TGTGCCAGCAGCTTAAGAACGGGTGTGGATACGCAGTATTTT. Translating gives CASSLRTGVDTQYF.

The chain recombines TRBV7-9 with TRBJ1-4, with D uncertain. The CDR3 totals 13 residues. Trimming took 4 bases from V and 8 from J, leaving 11 bases between them. Germline V CDR1 and CDR2: SEHNR, FQNEAQ (reference sequence). CDR3 nucleotide sequence: TGTGCCAGCAGCTGGGTACCGCGGGAAAAACTGTTTTTT. This codes for CASSWVPREKLFF.

Many counts were recorded for this clone. J is TRBJ2-7 and V is TRBV21-1; the D call in the table, TRBD2, was not verified against the DNA. TRBV21-1 represents a pseudogene. This CDR3 is 12 amino acids long. The CDR3 DNA sequence: TGTGCCAGCAGCTCCGCGACCTACGAGCAGTACTTC. It specifies CASSSATYEQYF.

This chain connects TRBV27 to TRBJ1-2, with TRBD1 as a possible D gene (6 bases). The CDR3 sequence is 15 residues long. V lost 6 bases and J lost 8, with 22 bases in between. Germline V CDR1 and CDR2: MNHEY, SMNVEV (reference sequence). CDR3 sequence reads: CASSPAVGQGSGYTF. Here the CDR3 DNA reads TGTGCCAGCAGCCCCGCGGTAGGGCAGGGGAGCGGCTACACCTTC.

V is TRBV7-6 and J is TRBJ2-5; D perhaps matches TRBD2 (6 bases). The CDR3 is 14 residues long. Germline V gene data show CDR1 as SGHVS and CDR2 as FNYEAQ. V was clipped by 1 base and J by 5 bases, with 11 bases between them. CDR3: CASSLGPGRETQYF. The CDR3 DNA reads as TGTGCCAGCAGCTTAGGTCCAGGGAGGGAGACCCAGTACTTC.

This clone was found once. This sequence joins TRBV6-5 and TRBJ2-7; TRBD1 aligns across 7 bases. This CDR3 contains 14 residues. Looked up from germline, CDR1 is MNHEY and CDR2 is SVGAGI. The V segment lost 7 bases and the J segment 3 bases; nucleotides outside the gene matches: 9. CDR3 coding DNA: TGTGCCAGCACTACCCGGGACAGTTACTACGAGCAGTACTTC. It specifies CASTTRDSYYEQYF.

DNA of the CDR3: TGCGCCAGCAGCTTGTTATACGGGACAGATACGCAGTATTTT. This sequence encodes CASSLLYGTDTQYF. V and J are TRBV5-1 and TRBJ2-3; D not resolved. Between the trimmed V and J ends, which lost 1 base and 3 bases, there was a span of 9 bases. CDR3 length: 14 amino acids. Germline CDR1 and CDR2: SGHRS and YFSETQ.